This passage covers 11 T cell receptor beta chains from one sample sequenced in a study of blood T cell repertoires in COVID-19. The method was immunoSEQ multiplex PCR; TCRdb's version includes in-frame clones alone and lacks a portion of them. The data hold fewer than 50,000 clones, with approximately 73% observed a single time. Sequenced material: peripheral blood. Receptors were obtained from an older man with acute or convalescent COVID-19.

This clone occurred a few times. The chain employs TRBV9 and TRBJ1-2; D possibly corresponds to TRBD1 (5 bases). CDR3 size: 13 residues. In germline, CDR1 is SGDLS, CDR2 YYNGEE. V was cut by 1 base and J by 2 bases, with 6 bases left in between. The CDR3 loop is CASSVRGNYGYTF. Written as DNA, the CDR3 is TGTGCCAGCAGCGTAAGGGGCAACTATGGCTACACCTTC.

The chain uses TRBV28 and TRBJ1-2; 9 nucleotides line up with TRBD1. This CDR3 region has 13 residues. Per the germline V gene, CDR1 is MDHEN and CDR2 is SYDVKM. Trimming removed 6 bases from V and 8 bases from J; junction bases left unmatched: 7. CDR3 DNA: TGTGCCAGCAGCAAGACAGGGGGTCTAGGCTACACCTTC. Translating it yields CASSKTGGLGYTF.

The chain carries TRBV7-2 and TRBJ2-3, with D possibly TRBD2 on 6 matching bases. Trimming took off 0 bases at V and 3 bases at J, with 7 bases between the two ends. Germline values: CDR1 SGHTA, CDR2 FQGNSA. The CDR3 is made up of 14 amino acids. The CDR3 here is CASSLAGGTDTQYF. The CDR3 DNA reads TGTGCCAGCAGCTTAGCGGGAGGAACAGATACGCAGTATTTT.

The DNA for the CDR3 is TGCGCCAGCAGCTTGGCTTCCAGCGGTTTATACAATGAGCAGTTCTTC. Protein: CASSLASSGLYNEQFF. The rearrangement links TRBV5-1 to TRBJ2-1, with D possibly being TRBD2 (5 bases). Germline V lookup: CDR1 SGHRS, CDR2 YFSETQ. Trimming took 0 bases from V and 4 from J, leaving 14 bases between them. The CDR3 length is 16 residues.

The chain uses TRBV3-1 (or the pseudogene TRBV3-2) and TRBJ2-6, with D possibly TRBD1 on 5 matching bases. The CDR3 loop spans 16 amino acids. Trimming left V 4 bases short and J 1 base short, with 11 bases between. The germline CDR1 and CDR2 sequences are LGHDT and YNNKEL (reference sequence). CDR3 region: CASSLLRASGANVLTF. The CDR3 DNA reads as TGTGCCAGCAGCCTCCTCAGGGCGTCTGGGGCCAACGTCCTGACTTTC.

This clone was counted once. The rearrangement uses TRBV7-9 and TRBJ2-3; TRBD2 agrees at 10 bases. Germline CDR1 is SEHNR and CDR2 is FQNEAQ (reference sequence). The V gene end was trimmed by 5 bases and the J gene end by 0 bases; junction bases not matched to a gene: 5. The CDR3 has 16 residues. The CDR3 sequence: CASSPRTSGSTDTQYF. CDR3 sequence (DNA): TGTGCCAGCAGCCCTCGGACTAGCGGTAGCACAGATACGCAGTATTTT.

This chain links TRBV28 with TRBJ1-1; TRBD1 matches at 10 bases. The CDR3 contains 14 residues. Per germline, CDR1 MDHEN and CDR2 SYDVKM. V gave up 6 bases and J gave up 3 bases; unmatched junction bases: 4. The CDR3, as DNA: TGTGCCAGCAGCTCTGGACAGGGGGACACTGAAGCTTTCTTT. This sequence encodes CASSSGQGDTEAFF. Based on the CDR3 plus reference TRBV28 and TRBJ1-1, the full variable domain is DVKVTQSSRYLVKRTGEKVFLECVQDMDHENMFWYRQDPGLGLRLIYFSYDVKMKEKGDIPEGYSVSREKKERFSLILESASTNQTSMYLCASSSGQGDTEAFFGQGTRLTVV.

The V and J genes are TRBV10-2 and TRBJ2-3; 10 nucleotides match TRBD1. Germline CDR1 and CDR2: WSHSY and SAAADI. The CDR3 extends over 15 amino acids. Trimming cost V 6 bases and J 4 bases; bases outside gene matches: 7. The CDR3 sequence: CASSPQTGGADTQYF. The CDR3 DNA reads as TGCGCCAGCAGCCCCCAGACAGGGGGCGCAGATACGCAGTATTTT.

The CDR3 spells CASSLNPGAGELFF. In nucleotides, the CDR3 is TGTGCCAGCAGCTTAAATCCAGGGGCCGGGGAGCTGTTTTTT. The V gene is TRBV7-2, the J gene TRBJ2-2, with a tentative D call TRBD1 (6 bases). The length of the CDR3 is 14 residues. Trimming removed 2 bases at V and 6 bases at J, with 10 bases between. Germline CDR1 is SGHTA and CDR2 is FQGNSA.

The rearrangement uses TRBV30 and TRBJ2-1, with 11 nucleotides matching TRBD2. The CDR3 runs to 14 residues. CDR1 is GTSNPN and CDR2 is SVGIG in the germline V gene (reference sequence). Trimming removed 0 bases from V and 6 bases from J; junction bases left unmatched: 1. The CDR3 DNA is TGTGCCTGGAGTGTACTAGCGGGAGCCAATGAGCAGTTCTTC. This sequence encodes CAWSVLAGANEQFF.

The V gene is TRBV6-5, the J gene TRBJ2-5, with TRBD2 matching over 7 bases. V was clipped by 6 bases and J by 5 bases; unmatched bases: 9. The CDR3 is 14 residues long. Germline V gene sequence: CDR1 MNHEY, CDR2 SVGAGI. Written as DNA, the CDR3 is TGTGCCAGCAGGGCGAGACTAGCTCCGGAGACCCAGTACTTC. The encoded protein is CASRARLAPETQYF.